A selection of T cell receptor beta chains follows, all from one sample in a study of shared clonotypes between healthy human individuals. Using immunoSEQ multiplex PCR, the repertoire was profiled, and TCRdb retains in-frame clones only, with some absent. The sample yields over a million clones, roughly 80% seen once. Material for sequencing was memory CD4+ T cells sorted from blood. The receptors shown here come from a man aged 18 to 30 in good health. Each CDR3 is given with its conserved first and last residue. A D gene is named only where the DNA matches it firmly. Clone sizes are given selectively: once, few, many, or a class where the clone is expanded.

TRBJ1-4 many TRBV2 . TGTGCCAGCAGTGAGGCGCGAGGTAATGAAAAACTGTTTTTT CASSEARGNEKLFF
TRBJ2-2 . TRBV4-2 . TGTGCCAGCAGCCAAACTCGAATCGCGAACACCGGGGAGCTGTTTTTT CASSQTRIANTGELFF
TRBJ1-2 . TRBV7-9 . TGTGCCAGCAGCGTGGGACGAGGCTACACCTTC CASSVGRGYTF
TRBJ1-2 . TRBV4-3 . TGCGCCAGCAGCCACACCGGGACGCCCTATGGCTACACCTTC CASSHTGTPYGYTF
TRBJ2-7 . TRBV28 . TGTGCCAGCAGTTTAGGCAGGGAGCAGTACTTC CASSLGREQYF
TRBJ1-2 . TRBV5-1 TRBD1 TGCGCCAGCAGCTTACCCGGGACAGGGAACTATGGCTACACCTTC CASSLPGTGNYGYTF
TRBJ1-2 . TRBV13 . TGTGCCAGCAGCTTAGACAGGCCCTACACCTTC CASSLDRPYTF
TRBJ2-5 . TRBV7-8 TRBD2 TGTGCCAGCAGCTCACCGGGACTAGCGGGAGGGCCGGGAGAGACCCAGTACTTC CASSSPGLAGGPGETQYF
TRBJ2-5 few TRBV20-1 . TGCAGTGTCATCAACGCGGAGACCCAGTACTTC CSVINAETQYF
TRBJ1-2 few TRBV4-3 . TGCGCCAGCAGCCAAGAATTGGAGGGAGCACATATCTATGGCTACACCTTC CASSQELEGAHIYGYTF
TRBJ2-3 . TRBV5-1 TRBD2 TGCGCCAGCAGCTCGACTAGCGGGAGGCCCACAGATACGCAGTATTTT CASSSTSGRPTDTQYF
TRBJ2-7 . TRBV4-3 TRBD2 TGCGCCAGCAGCCAACGACTAGCGGGAGGACCCTACGAGCAGTACTTC CASSQRLAGGPYEQYF
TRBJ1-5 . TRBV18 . TGTGCCAGCTCACCACCGGACACCCCTTATCAGCCCCAGCATTTT CASSPPDTPYQPQHF
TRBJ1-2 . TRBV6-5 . TGTGCCAGCACTTCGACTGCCTTCCCCTATGGCTACACCTTC CASTSTAFPYGYTF
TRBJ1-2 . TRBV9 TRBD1 TGTGCCAGCAGCGTAGAAGGGGGCCAATTCTATGGCTACACCTTC CASSVEGGQFYGYTF
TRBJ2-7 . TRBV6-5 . TGTGCCACAGGACAAGCCTACGAGCAGTACTTC CATGQAYEQYF
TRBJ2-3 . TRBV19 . TGTGCCAGTAGTCCCGGGATCTACGTGGATACGCAGTATTTT CASSPGIYVDTQYF
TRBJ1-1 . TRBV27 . TGTGCCAGCAGTGCCACAGCTAACACTGAAGCTTTCTTT CASSATANTEAFF
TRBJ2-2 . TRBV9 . TGTGCCAGCAGCGTAGTTGGTAACACCGGGGAGCTGTTTTTT CASSVVGNTGELFF
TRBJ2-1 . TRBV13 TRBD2 TGTGCCAGCAGCTTAGAGCTAGCGGCTAATGAGCAGTTCTTC CASSLELAANEQFF
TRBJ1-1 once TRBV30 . TGTGCCTGGACCAAGGGGGGGTATTCTGAAGCTTTCTTT CAWTKGGYSEAFF
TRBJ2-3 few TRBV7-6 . TGTGCCAGCAGCCCAGGATCAGATACGCAGTATTTT CASSPGSDTQYF
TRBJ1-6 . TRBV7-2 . TGTGCCAGCAGCTCAAATACGGGGAGCCCCCTCCACTTT CASSSNTGSPLHF
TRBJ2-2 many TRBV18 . TGTGCCAGCTCACCACCTTCAGGGAACACCGGGGAGCTGTTTTTT CASSPPSGNTGELFF
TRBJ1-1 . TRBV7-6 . TGTGCCAGCAGCTTAGAGGCTCGAAGCGAGAGTTTCTTT CASSLEARSESFF
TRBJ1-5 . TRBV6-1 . TGTGCCAGCAGTGAAGTACGAAAACAGCCCCAGCATTTT CASSEVRKQPQHF
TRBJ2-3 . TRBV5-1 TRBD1 TGCGCCAGCAGCCCGGGACAGACCCTTAGCACAGATACGCAGTATTTT CASSPGQTLSTDTQYF
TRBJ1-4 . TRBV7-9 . TGTGCCAGCAATCAGGTTCCTAATGAAAAACTGTTTTTT CASNQVPNEKLFF
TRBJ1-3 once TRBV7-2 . TGTGCCAGCAGCTTACGGCAGAGCTCTGGAAACACCATATATTTT CASSLRQSSGNTIYF
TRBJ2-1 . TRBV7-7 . TGTGCTAGCAGCTTAGAGGACACGGATTTCATCTACAATGAGCAGTTCTTC CASSLEDTDFIYNEQFF
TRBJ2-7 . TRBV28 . TGTGCCAGCAGTTCCTTAGCAGGGGATATTACGACGTGCCAGTACTTC CASSSLAGDITTCQYF
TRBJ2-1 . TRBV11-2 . TGTGCCAGCAGCTTACTAGCGAATAATGAGCAGTTCTTC CASSLLANNEQFF
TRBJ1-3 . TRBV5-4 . TGTGCCAGCAGCCTCTCCAGGGGCACCTCTGGAAACACCATATATTTT CASSLSRGTSGNTIYF
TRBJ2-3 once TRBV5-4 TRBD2 TGTGCCAGCAGAAGGACTAGCGGGAGGGTAGATACGCAGTATTTT CASRRTSGRVDTQYF
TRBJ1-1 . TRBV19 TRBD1 TGTGCCAGTAGCGGGGGACAGGGGATGTTTATGAACACTGAAGCTTTCTTT CASSGGQGMFMNTEAFF
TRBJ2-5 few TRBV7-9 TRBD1 TGTGCCAGCAGCTCAGCCCGGACAGGGTTAGGGACCCAGTACTTC CASSSARTGLGTQYF
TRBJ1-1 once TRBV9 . TGTGCCAGCAGCGTATACCCGGGGGGTTGGACTGAAGCTTTCTTT CASSVYPGGWTEAFF
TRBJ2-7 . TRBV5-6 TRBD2 TGTGCCAGCAGCATGTACGGGACTAGCGGTAACTACGAGCAGTACTTC CASSMYGTSGNYEQYF
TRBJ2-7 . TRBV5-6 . TGTGCCAGCAGCTCCACAAAGGAGTCCCGCGAGCAGTACTTC CASSSTKESREQYF
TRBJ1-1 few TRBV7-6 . TGTGCCAGCAGCTTACTTATACAGGGGAACACTGAAGCTTTCTTT CASSLLIQGNTEAFF
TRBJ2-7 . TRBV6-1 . TGTGCCAGCACTTTCATCTACGAGCAGTACTTC CASTFIYEQYF
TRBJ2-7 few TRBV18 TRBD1 TGTGCCAGCTCACCACAGGGACAGGGGTACGAGCAGTACTTC CASSPQGQGYEQYF
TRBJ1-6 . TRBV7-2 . TGTGCCAGCAGCTTAGCAGGCGGACAGTATAATTCACCCCTCCACTTT CASSLAGGQYNSPLHF
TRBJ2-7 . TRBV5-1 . TGCGCCAGCAGACCCGCCTCAGGACACGAGCAGTACTTC CASRPASGHEQYF
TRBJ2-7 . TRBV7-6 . TGTGCCAGCAGCTTAAGTACAGGGCGGGCCTACGAGCAGTACTTC CASSLSTGRAYEQYF
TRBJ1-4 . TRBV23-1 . TGCGCCAGCAGTCAGATGGACAGTAATGAAAAACTGTTTTTT CASSQMDSNEKLFF
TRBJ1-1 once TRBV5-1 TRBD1 TGCGCCAGCAGAGGACAGGGGGCAAGTACTGAAGCTTTCTTT CASRGQGASTEAFF
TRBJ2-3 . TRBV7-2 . TGTGCCAGCAGCCCCCGTGGATGGGATACGCAGTATTTT CASSPRGWDTQYF
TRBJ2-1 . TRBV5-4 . TGTGCCAGCAGCCGAAAGACGGACTCCAATGAGCAGTTCTTC CASSRKTDSNEQFF
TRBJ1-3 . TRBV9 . TGTGCCAGCAGCGTTGGGGGACGACTCTTCTCTGGAAACACCATATATTTT CASSVGGRLFSGNTIYF
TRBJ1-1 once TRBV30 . TGTGCCTGGAGCGCCCCAGGTAGACAGAGTGAAGCTTTCTTT CAWSAPGRQSEAFF
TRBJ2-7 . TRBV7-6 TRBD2 TGTGCCAGCAGCTTCAGCGGCGGTAGCGGGAGCTACGAGCAGTACTTC CASSFSGGSGSYEQYF
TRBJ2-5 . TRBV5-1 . TGCGCCAGCAGCTTGTCCCCAGCCGGCCAAACCCAGTACTTC CASSLSPAGQTQYF
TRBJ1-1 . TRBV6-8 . TGTGCCAGCAGTCACGAGGGAGGGGAGTCCTTGAACACTGAAGCTTTCTTT CASSHEGGESLNTEAFF
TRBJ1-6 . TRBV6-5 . TGTGCCAGCAGTTATGCTAATTCACCCCTCCACTTT CASSYANSPLHF